One and the same sample provided the 10 T cell receptor beta chains below, sequenced in a study of OX40 agonist ivuxolimab in advanced cancers. Method: immunoSEQ multiplex PCR; TCRdb's copy keeps in-frame clones and lacks some. This sample has about 73,000 clones; 88% occur once, and the top ten carry over 0.75%. Sequences were derived from CD4+ or CD8+ T cells sorted from blood, sampled in a trial of the OX40 agonist ivuxolimab. Receptor source: an adult with an advanced solid tumor such as melanoma, head and neck, liver or kidney cancer.

This chain connects TRBV28 to TRBJ1-5; TRBD1 aligns across 7 bases. There are 17 residues in the CDR3. V lost 3 bases and J lost 1; bases outside the gene matches: 9. CDR1 is MDHEN, CDR2 SYDVKM, per germline. CDR3 sequence: CASSFVAQGGSNQPQHF. The CDR3 DNA follows: TGTGCCAGCAGTTTCGTCGCCCAGGGGGGCAGCAATCAGCCCCAGCATTTT.

The rearrangement uses TRBV2 and TRBJ1-2; 7 nucleotides match TRBD1. The CDR3 totals 12 residues. The germline V gene has CDR1 SNHLY and CDR2 FYNNEI. Trimming removed 7 bases from V and 8 bases from J; junction bases left unmatched: 7. The CDR3 spells CASIEGARGYTF. CDR3 bases: TGTGCCAGCATTGAGGGGGCGAGGGGCTACACCTTC.

V gene TRBV4-2 combines with J gene TRBJ2-2, with a possible D match to TRBD2 (5 bases). The CDR3 loop spans 17 amino acids. V lost 1 base to trimming and J lost 0 bases, with 12 bases between them. Germline V gene data show CDR1 as LGHNA and CDR2 as YNFKEQ. The CDR3 DNA is TGTGCCAGCAGCCAAGTTTCACGGGGTCCGAACACCGGGGAGCTGTTTTTT. It translates to CASSQVSRGPNTGELFF.

The rearrangement links TRBV5-1 to TRBJ1-3; D is undetermined. In germline, CDR1 is SGHRS, CDR2 YFSETQ. The CDR3 extends over 16 amino acids. V dropped 0 bases and J dropped 0 bases, with 10 bases sitting between them. Here the CDR3 DNA reads TGCGCCAGCAGCTTGGGCCAGGAGATCTCTGGAAACACCATATATTTT. Encoded protein: CASSLGQEISGNTIYF.

CDR3 in amino acids: CASTLMNTGELFF. The DNA of the CDR3 is TGTGCCAGCACCTTGATGAACACCGGGGAGCTGTTTTTT. This sequence joins TRBV13 and TRBJ2-2; D not certain. The CDR3 covers 13 residues. Between the trimmed V and J ends, which lost 7 bases and 1 base, there was a span of 7 bases. Germline V lookup: CDR1 PRHDT, CDR2 FYEKMQ (reference sequence).

The V call is TRBV28, the J call TRBJ1-2; D might be TRBD1 (5 bases). CDR3 length: 16 residues. Germline values: CDR1 MDHEN, CDR2 SYDVKM. The ends were cut back, 8 bases at V and 6 bases at J, with 25 bases in the middle. CDR3 protein: CASCGPGGERWNGYTF. The CDR3 region has the DNA TGTGCCAGCTGTGGCCCGGGGGGGGAGAGGTGGAATGGCTACACCTTC.

CDR3 sequence (DNA): TGTGCCTGGAGTCCCTTCTCGGGACAGCTCAATCAGCCCCAGCATTTT. Translated, it gives CAWSPFSGQLNQPQHF. The rearrangement uses TRBV30 and TRBJ1-5; 7 nucleotides line up with TRBD1. V was clipped by 2 bases and J by 3 bases; unmatched bases: 10. CDR3 length equals 16 residues. CDR1 is GTSNPN and CDR2 is SVGIG in the germline V gene (reference sequence).

V usage is TRBV10-3 and J usage is TRBJ2-1; 13 bases are shared with TRBD2. CDR3 length: 16 residues. Germline loops: CDR1 ENHRY, CDR2 SYGVKD. V gave up 7 bases and J gave up 1 base; unmatched junction bases: 4. The CDR3 here is CAIKGTSGNSYNEQFF. Here the CDR3 DNA reads TGTGCCATCAAAGGGACTAGCGGGAATTCCTACAATGAGCAGTTCTTC.

This clone was detected only a few times. The V gene is TRBV5-5, the J gene TRBJ2-2; 9 nucleotides agree with TRBD1. This CDR3 contains 15 residues. Germline CDR1 and CDR2: SGHKS and YYEKEE (reference sequence). Unmatched junction bases numbered 1, after V lost 0 bases and J lost 4 bases. This chain's CDR3 is CASSLDRGPTGELFF. The CDR3 DNA reads as TGTGCCAGCAGCTTGGACAGGGGGCCCACCGGGGAGCTGTTTTTT.

The chain links TRBV19 to TRBJ2-5, with D perhaps TRBD2 (5 bases). This CDR3 comprises 13 residues. Trimming cost V 7 bases and J 5 bases, with 14 bases left between them. CDR1 LNHDA and CDR2 SQIVND come from the germline V gene (reference sequence). The CDR3 here is CASTDGGSETQYF. For the CDR3, the DNA is TGTGCCAGTACTGATGGTGGGAGTGAGACCCAGTACTTC.